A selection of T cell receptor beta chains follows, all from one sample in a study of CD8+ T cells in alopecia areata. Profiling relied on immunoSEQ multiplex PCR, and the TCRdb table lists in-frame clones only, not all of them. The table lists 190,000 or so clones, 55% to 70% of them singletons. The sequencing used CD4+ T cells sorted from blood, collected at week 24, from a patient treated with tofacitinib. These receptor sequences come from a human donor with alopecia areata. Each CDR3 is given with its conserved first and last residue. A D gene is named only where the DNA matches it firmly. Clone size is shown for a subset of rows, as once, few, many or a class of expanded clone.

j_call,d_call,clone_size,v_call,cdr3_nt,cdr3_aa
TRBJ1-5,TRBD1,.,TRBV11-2,TGTGCCAGCAGCTTAGATTATGACAGGGGGCTGCGTCAGCCCCAGCATTTT,CASSLDYDRGLRQPQHF
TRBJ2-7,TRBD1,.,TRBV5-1,TGCGCCAGCAGATACAATGACAGGGTCTTCTACGAGCAGTACTTC,CASRYNDRVFYEQYF
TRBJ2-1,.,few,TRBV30,TGTGCCTGGAGTGATGTTAAAGAGTTCTTC,CAWSDVKEFF
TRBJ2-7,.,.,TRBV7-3,TGTGCCAGCAGCTTAGGGGCCTACGAGCAGTACTTC,CASSLGAYEQYF
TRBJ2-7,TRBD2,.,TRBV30,TGTGCCTGGAGCCCGGCGGGAGTGACCTACGAGCAGTACTTC,CAWSPAGVTYEQYF
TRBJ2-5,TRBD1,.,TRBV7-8,TGTGCCAGCAGCTTGCACAGGGGGCAGGAGACCCAGTACTTC,CASSLHRGQETQYF
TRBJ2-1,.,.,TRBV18,TGTGCCAGCTCACCCACGGGATACACCTACAATGAGCAGTTCTTC,CASSPTGYTYNEQFF
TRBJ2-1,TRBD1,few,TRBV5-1,TGCGCCAGCAGCTTGGCGGGGACAGGACAGCGATCCCCGGAGCAGTTCTTC,CASSLAGTGQRSPEQFF
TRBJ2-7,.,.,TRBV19,TGTGCCAGTAGTATCATCGGCAGGGCTTACGAGCAGTACTTC,CASSIIGRAYEQYF
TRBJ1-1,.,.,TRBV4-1,TGCGCCAGCAGCCAATATCCAGGGAGGGAAGCTTTCTTT,CASSQYPGREAFF
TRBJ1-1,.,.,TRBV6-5,TGTGCCAGCAGTTTGTCAGGGAACACTGAAGCTTTCTTT,CASSLSGNTEAFF
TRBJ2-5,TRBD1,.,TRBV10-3,TGTGCCAGCCGACAGGGGCGCGAGGAGACCCAGTACTTC,CASRQGREETQYF
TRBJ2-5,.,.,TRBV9,TGTGCCAGCAGCGCCGCCCCTGCGAGGGAAGAGACCCAGTACTTC,CASSAAPAREETQYF
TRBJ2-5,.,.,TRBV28,TGTGCCAGCAGTTTTCCGTTAGAGACCCAGTACTTC,CASSFPLETQYF
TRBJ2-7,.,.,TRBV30,TGTGCCTGGAGTTCTACCGGCTCCTACGAGCAGTACTTC,CAWSSTGSYEQYF
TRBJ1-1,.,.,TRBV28,TGTGCCAGCAGTCCGTACATGAACACTGAAGCTTTCTTT,CASSPYMNTEAFF
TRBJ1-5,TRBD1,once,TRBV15,TGTGCCACCAGCAGAGATGACAGGGGTAGCAATCAGCCCCAGCATTTT,CATSRDDRGSNQPQHF
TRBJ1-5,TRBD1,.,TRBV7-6,TGTGCCAGCAGCCCAGCAGGGGGGGGTCAGCCCCAGCATTTT,CASSPAGGGQPQHF
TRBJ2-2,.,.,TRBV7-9,TGTGCCAGCAGCACAGGACCGAACACCGGGGAGCTGTTTTTT,CASSTGPNTGELFF
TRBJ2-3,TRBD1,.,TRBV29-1,TGCAGCGCCTCAACAGGGGGGAGCACAGATACGCAGTATTTT,CSASTGGSTDTQYF
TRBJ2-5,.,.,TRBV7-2,TGTGCCAGCAGCCCCTCATGGGGAGCGGAGACCCAGTACTTC,CASSPSWGAETQYF
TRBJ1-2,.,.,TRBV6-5,TGTGCCAGCAGTTACTCGATTGCAGGAAGAGCTGGCTACACCTTC,CASSYSIAGRAGYTF
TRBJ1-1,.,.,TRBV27,TGTGCCAGCAGTTTACCCTACGGACGTATGAGAGACACTGAAGCTTTCTTT,CASSLPYGRMRDTEAFF
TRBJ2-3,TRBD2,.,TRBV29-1,TGCAGCGTTGGGACTAGCGGAAGCACAGATACGCAGTATTTT,CSVGTSGSTDTQYF
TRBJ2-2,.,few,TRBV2,TGTGCCAGCACGAGGGGGACAACCACCGGGGAGCTGTTTTTT,CASTRGTTTGELFF
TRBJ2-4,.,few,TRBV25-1,TGTGCCAGCAGTGATATCCCCGAAGGCAGCATTCAGTACTTC,CASSDIPEGSIQYF
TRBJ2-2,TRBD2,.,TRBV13,TGTGCCAGCAGCACGGGACTAGCGAACACCGGGGAGCTGTTTTTT,CASSTGLANTGELFF
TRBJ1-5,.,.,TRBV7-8,TGTGCCAGCAGCTTAGGCAGGGTCAGCAATCAGCCCCAGCATTTT,CASSLGRVSNQPQHF
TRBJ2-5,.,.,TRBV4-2,TGTGCCAGCAGCCAAGAGGCACTACTGGAGACCCAGTACTTC,CASSQEALLETQYF
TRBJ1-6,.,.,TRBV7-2,TGTGCCAGCAGCCAACTCGTTAGTTATAATTCACCCCTCCACTTT,CASSQLVSYNSPLHF
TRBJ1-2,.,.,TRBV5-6,TGTGCCAGCAGCTTGGAGACTCTTCTATATGGCTACACCTTC,CASSLETLLYGYTF
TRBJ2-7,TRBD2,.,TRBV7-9,TGTGCCAGCAGCTTAGCCCCGACTAGCGGGAGTTACGAGCAGTACTTC,CASSLAPTSGSYEQYF
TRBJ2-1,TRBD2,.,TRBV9,TGTGCCAGCAGCGAGACTAGCGGGAAGGAGACCCAGTTCTTC,CASSETSGKETQFF
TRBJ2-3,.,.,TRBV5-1,TGCGCCAGCAGCATTAGCGGCCCTAGCACAGATACGCAGTATTTT,CASSISGPSTDTQYF
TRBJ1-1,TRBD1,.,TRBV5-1,TGCGCCAGCAGCGGGGGACAGCTAACTCATTTGAACACTGAAGCTTTCTTT,CASSGGQLTHLNTEAFF
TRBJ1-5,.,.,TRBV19,TGTGCCAGTAGTACAGGGTTTGGCAATCAGCCCCAGCATTTT,CASSTGFGNQPQHF
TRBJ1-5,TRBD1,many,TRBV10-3,TGTGCCATCAGAGGACAGGCCGATCAGCCCCAGCATTTT,CAIRGQADQPQHF
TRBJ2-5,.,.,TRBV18,TGTGCCAGCTCGAGCGATGGATGGCGAGAGACCCAGTACTTC,CASSSDGWRETQYF
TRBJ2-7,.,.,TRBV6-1,TGTGCCAGCAGTGATTCGGGCAGGGGGGTCGAGCAGTACTTC,CASSDSGRGVEQYF
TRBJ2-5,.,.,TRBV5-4,TGTGCCAGCAGCTTGGGTTCCGGAGTTAGGGAGACCCAGTACTTC,CASSLGSGVRETQYF
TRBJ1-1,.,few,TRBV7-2,TGTGCCAGCAGCCCGGGACTTATGAACACTGAAGCTTTCTTT,CASSPGLMNTEAFF
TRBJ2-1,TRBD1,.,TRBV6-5,TGTGCCACCGTCGCAGGGGGCGACTACAATGAGCAGTTCTTC,CATVAGGDYNEQFF
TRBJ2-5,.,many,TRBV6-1,TGTGCCACCAGACACAGGGCCGGGGAGACCCAGTACTTC,CATRHRAGETQYF
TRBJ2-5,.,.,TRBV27,TGTGCCAGCAGTTTTCGGGGAGGAGAGACCCAGTACTTC,CASSFRGGETQYF
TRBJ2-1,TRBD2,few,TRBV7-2,TGTGCCAGCAGCTTAACGGGGGGAAACTACAATGAGCAGTTCTTC,CASSLTGGNYNEQFF
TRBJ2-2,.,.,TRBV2,TGTGCCAGCAGAGAAACTAGCCCCGGGGAGCTGTTTTTT,CASRETSPGELFF
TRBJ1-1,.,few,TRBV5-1,TGCGCCAGCAGCTTGGGTCAGGACACTGAAGCTTTCTTT,CASSLGQDTEAFF
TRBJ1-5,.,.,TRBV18,TGTGCCAGCTCACCAGACAGTAATAGCAATCAGCCCCAGCATTTT,CASSPDSNSNQPQHF
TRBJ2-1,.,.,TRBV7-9,TGTGCCAGCAGCTTAGCGTGGAGCAGTTCAAGTGAGCAGTTCTTC,CASSLAWSSSSEQFF
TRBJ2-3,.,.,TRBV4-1,TGCGCCAGCAGCCAAGATGATCGCACAGATACGCAGTATTTT,CASSQDDRTDTQYF
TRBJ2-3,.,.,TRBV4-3,TGCGCCAGCAGCCAAGCCCCCATGACAGGAGCTTATACAGATACGCAGTATTTT,CASSQAPMTGAYTDTQYF
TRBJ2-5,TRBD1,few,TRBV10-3,TGTGCCATCAGCAGAGGACAGGGGGGTAGAAAGACCCAGTACTTC,CAISRGQGGRKTQYF